One T cell receptor (beta chain) is described in this entry. The CDR3 length is 20 residues. From germline, CDR1 is LGHNT and CDR2 FRNRAP. V lost 0 bases, J lost 2 bases, and 15 bases stayed unmatched. This sample's treatment: oral pan-JAK inhibitor, 5-10 mg twice daily. cDNA reverse transcribed from extracted RNA served as the sequencing template. Sequencing was performed with immunoSEQ multiplex PCR; in TCRdb, only in-frame clones are kept and a portion is missing. The sample shows 110,000 to 150,000 clones, nearly 55% of them seen only once. The data originate from a study of CD8+ T cells in alopecia areata.

The chain uses TRBV12-5 and TRBJ1-1, with TRBD1 matching over 10 bases. The input for sequencing was CD8+ T cells sorted from blood, taken at week 4, from a patient treated with tofacitinib. This receptor was taken from a human donor with alopecia areata. The CDR3 region has the DNA TGTGCTAGTGGTTTGGTTTCCATTGGGGACAGGGGAATTTCAAACACTGAAGCTTTCTTT. Translation gives CASGLVSIGDRGISNTEAFF.